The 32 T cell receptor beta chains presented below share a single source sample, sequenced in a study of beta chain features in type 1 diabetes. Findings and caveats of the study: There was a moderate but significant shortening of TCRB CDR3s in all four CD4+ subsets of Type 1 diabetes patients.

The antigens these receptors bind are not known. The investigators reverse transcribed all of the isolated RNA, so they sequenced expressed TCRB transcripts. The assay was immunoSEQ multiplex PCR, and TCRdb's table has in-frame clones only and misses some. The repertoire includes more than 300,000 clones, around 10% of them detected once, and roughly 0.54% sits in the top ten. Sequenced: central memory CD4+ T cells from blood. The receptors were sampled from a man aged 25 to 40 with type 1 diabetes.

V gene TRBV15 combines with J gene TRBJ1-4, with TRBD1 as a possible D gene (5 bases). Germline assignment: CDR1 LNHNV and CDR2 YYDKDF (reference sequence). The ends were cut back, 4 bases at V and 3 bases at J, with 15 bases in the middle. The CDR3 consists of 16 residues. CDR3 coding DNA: TGTGCCACCAGCACGCAAATAGACAGTCCTAATGAAAAACTGTTTTTT. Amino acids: CATSTQIDSPNEKLFF.

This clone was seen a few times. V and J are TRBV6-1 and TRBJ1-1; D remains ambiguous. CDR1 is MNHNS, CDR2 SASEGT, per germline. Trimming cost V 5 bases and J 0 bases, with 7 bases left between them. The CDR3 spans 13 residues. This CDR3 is CASSLGLNTEAFF. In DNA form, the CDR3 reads TGTGCCAGCAGTCTCGGTTTGAACACTGAAGCTTTCTTT.

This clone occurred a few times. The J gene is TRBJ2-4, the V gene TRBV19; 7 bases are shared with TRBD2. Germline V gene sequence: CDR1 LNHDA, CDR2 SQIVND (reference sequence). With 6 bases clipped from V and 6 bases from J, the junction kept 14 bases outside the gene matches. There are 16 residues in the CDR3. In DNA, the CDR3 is TGTGCCAGTAGGTCCGGCTTGGCGGGAGAAGGAAACATTCAGTACTTC. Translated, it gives CASRSGLAGEGNIQYF.

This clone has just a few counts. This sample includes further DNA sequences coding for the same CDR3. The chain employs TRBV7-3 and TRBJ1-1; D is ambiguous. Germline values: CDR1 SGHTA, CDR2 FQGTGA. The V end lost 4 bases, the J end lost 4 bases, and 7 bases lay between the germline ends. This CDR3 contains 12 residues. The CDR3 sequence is CASSSEGTEAFF. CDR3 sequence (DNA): TGTGCCAGCAGCTCGGAAGGCACTGAAGCTTTCTTT.

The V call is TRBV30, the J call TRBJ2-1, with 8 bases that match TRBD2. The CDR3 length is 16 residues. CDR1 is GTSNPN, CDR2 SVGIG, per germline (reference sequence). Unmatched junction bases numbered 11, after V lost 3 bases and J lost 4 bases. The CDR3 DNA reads TGTGCCTGGAGGCGGGTCCTGGGACTAGGTTACAATGAGCAGTTCTTC. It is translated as CAWRRVLGLGYNEQFF.

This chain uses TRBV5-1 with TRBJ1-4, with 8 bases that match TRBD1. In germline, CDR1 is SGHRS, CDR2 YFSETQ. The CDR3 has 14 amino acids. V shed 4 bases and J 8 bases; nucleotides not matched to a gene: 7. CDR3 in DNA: TGCGCCAGCAGCCCGCAGGGGGCGTCCGAAAAACTGTTTTTT. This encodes CASSPQGASEKLFF. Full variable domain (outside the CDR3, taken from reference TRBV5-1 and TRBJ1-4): KAGVTQTPRYLIKTRGQQVTLSCSPISGHRSVSWYQQTPGQGLQFLFEYFSETQRNKGNFPGRFSGRQFSNSRSEMNVSTLELGDSALYLCASSPQGASEKLFFGSGTQLSVL.

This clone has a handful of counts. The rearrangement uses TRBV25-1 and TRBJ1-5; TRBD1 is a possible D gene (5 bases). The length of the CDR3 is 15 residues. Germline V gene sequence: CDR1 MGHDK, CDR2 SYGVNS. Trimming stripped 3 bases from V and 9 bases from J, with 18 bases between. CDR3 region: CASSEAGPGMWPQHF. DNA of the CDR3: TGTGCCAGCAGTGAGGCGGGGCCCGGGATGTGGCCCCAGCATTTT.

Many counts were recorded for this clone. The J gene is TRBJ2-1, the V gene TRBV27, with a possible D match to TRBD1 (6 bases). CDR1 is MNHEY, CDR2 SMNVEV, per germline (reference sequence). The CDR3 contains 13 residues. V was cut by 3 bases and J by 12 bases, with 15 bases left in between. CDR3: CASSLLDSRGQFF. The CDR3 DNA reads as TGTGCCAGCAGTTTGCTGGACTCCAGGGGGCAGTTCTTC.

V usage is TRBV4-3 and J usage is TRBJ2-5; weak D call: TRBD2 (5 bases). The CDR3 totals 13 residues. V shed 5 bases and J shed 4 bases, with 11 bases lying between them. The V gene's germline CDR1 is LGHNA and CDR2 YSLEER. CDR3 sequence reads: CASSADYSETQYF. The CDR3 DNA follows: TGCGCCAGCAGCGCCGACTACTCAGAGACCCAGTACTTC.

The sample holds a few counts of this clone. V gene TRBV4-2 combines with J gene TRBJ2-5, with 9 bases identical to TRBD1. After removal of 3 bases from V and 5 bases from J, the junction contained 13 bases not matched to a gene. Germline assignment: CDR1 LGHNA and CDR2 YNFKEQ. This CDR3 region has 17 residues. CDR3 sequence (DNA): TGTGCCAGCAGCCAGGAAACGCACGGGACAGGGCGTGAGACCCAGTACTTC. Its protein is CASSQETHGTGRETQYF.

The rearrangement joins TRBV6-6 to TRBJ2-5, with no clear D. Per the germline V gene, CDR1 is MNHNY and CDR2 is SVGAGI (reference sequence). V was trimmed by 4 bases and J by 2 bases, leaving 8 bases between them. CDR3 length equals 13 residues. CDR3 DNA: TGTGCCAGCAGTTCCCAACTACAAGAGACCCAGTACTTC. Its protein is CASSSQLQETQYF.

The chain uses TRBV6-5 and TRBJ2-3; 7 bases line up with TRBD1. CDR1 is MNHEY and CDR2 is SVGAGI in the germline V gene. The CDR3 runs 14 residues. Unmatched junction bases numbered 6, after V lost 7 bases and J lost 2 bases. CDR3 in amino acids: CASTNRGFTDTQYF. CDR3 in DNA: TGTGCCAGCACCAACAGGGGTTTCACAGATACGCAGTATTTT.

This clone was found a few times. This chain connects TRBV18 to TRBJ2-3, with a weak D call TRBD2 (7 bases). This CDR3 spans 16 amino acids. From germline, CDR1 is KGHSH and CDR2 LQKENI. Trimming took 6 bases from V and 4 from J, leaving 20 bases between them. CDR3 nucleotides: TGTGCCAGCTCCCCCGGAGGGGGGAGGGCATCAGATACGCAGTATTTT. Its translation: CASSPGGGRASDTQYF.

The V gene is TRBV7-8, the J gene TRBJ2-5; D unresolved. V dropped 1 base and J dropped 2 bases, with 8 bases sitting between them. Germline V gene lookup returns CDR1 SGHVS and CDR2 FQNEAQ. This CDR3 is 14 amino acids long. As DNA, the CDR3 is TGTGCCAGCAGCTTAGTTCAGCTACAAGAGACCCAGTACTTC. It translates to CASSLVQLQETQYF.

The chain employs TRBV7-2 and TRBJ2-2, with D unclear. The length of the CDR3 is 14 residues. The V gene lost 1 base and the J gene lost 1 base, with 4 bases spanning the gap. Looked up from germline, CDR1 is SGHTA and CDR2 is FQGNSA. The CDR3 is CASSLEQNTGELFF. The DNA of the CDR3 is TGTGCCAGCAGCTTAGAACAGAACACCGGGGAGCTGTTTTTT.

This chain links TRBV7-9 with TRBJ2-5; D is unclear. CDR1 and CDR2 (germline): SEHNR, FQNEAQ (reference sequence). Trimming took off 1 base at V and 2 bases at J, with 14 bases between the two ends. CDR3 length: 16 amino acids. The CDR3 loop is CASSLVGDISQETQYF. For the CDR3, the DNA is TGTGCCAGCAGCTTAGTTGGGGATATCTCTCAAGAGACCCAGTACTTC.

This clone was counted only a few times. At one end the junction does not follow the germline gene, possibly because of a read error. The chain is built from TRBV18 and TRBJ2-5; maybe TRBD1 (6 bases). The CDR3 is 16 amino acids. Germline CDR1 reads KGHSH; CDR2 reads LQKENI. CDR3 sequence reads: CASSPPLTGNHETQYF. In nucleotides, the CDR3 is TGTGCCAGCTCACCACCCTTAACAGGGAACCATGAGACCCAGTACTTC.

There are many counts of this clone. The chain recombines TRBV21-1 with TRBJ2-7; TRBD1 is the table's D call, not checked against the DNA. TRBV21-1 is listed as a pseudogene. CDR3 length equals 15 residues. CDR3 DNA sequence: TGTGCCAGCAGCCTAAACAGGGGTAGTTCCTACGAGCAGTACTTC. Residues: CASSLNRGSSYEQYF.

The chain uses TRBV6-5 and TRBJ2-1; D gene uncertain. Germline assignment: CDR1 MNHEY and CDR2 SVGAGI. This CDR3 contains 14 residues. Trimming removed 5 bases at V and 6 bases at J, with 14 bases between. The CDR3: CASSRWQFANEQFF. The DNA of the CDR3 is TGTGCCAGCAGTAGGTGGCAGTTTGCCAATGAGCAGTTCTTC.

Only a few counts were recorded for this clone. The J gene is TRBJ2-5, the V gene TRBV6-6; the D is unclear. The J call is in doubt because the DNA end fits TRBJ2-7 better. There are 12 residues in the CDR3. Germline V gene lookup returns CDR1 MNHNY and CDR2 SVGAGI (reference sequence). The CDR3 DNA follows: TGTGCCAGCACCGACACTCCGACCGAGCAGTACTTC. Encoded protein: CASTDTPTEQYF.

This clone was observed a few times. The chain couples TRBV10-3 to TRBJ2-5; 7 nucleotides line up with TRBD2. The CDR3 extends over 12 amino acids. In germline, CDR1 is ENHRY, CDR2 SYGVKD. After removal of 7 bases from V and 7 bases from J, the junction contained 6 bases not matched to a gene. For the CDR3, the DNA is TGTGCCATCAAGCAAACGGGGGGGACCCAGTACTTC. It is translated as CAIKQTGGTQYF.

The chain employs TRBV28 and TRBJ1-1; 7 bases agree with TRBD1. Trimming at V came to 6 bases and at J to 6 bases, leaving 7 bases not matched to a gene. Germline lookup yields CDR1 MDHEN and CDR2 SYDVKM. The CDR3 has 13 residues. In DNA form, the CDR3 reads TGTGCCAGCAGACAACAGGGGAATCCTGAAGCTTTCTTT. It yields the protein CASRQQGNPEAFF. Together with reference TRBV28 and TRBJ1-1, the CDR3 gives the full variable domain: DVKVTQSSRYLVKRTGEKVFLECVQDMDHENMFWYRQDPGLGLRLIYFSYDVKMKEKGDIPEGYSVSREKKERFSLILESASTNQTSMYLCASRQQGNPEAFFGQGTRLTVV.

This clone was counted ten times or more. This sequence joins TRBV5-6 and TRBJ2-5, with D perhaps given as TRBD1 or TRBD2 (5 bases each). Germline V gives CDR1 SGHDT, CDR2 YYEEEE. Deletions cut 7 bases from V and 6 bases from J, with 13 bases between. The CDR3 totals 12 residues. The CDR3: CASAGATKTQYF. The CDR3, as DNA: TGTGCCAGCGCCGGGGCTACCAAGACCCAGTACTTC.

The CDR3 DNA is TGTGCCAGCAGCTTACGAGGAGCGGGCACAGATACGCAGTATTTT. This codes for CASSLRGAGTDTQYF. The chain recombines TRBV7-9 with TRBJ2-3, with a weak D call TRBD2 (5 bases). V dropped 2 bases and J dropped 1 base, with 10 bases sitting between them. In germline, CDR1 is SEHNR, CDR2 FQNEAQ (reference sequence). The length of the CDR3 is 15 residues. The complete variable domain, with remaining parts taken from reference TRBV7-9 and TRBJ2-3, reads DTGVSQNPRHKITKRGQNVTFRCDPISEHNRLYWYRQTLGQGPEFLTYFQNEAQLEKSRLLSDRFSAERPKGSFSTLEIQRTEQGDSAMYLCASSLRGAGTDTQYFGPGTRLTVL.

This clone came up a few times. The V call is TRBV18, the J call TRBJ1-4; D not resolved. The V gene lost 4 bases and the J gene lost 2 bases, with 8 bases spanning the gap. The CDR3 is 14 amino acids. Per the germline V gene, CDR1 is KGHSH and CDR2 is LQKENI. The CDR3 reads CASSRSGTNEKLFF. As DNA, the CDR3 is TGTGCCAGCTCACGGTCGGGGACTAATGAAAAACTGTTTTTT.

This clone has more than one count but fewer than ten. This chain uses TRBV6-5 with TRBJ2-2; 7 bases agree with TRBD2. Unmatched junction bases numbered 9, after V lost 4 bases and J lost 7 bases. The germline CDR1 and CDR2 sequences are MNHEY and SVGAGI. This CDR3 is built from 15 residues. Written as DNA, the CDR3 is TGTGCCAGCAGTTTCGGGGGGACTTCAAACGGGGAGCTGTTTTTT. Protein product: CASSFGGTSNGELFF.

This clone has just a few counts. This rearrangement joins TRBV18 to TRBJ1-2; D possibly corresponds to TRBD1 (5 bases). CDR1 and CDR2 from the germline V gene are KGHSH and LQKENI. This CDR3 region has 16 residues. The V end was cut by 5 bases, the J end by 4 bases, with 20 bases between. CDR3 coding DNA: TGTGCCAGCTCAGGTCCCGATCCCGGGGCTATCTATGGCTACACCTTC. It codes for CASSGPDPGAIYGYTF. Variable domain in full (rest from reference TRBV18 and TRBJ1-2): NAGVMQNPRHLVRRRGQEARLRCSPMKGHSHVYWYRQLPEEGLKFMVYLQKENIIDESGMPKERFSAEFPKEGPSILRIQQVVRGDSAAYFCASSGPDPGAIYGYTFGSGTRLTVV.

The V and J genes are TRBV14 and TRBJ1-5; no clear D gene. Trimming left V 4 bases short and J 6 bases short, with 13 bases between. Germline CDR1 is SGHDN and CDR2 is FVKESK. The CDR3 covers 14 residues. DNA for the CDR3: TGTGCCAGCAGCCGGGTGCAAGCCGGTCAGCCCCAGCATTTT. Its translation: CASSRVQAGQPQHF. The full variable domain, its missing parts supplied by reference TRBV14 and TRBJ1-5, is EAGVTQFPSHSVIEKGQTVTLRCDPISGHDNLYWYRRVMGKEIKFLLHFVKESKQDESGMPNNRFLAERTGGTYSTLKVQPAELEDSGVYFCASSRVQAGQPQHFGDGTRLSIL.

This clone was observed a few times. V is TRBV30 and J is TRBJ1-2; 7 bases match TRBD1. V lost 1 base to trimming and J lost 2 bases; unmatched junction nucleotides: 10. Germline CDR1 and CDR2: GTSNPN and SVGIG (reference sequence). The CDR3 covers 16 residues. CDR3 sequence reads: CAWSARGRPLNYGYTF. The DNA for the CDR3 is TGTGCCTGGAGTGCGAGGGGGCGCCCATTAAACTATGGCTACACCTTC. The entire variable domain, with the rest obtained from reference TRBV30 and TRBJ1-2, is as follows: SQTIHQWPATLVQPVGSPLSLECTVEGTSNPNLYWYRQAAGRGLQLLFYSVGIGQISSEVPQNLSASRPQDRQFILSSKKLLLSDSGFYLCAWSARGRPLNYGYTFGSGTRLTVV.

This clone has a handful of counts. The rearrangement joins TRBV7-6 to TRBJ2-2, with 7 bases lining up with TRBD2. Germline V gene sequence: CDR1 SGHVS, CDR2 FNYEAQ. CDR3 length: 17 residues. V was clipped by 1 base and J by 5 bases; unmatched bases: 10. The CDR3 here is CASSLETGGSGTGELFF. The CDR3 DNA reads TGTGCCAGCAGCTTAGAAACTGGCGGGAGTGGGACCGGGGAGCTGTTTTTT. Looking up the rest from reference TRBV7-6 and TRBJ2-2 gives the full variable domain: GAGVSQSPRYKVTKRGQDVALRCDPISGHVSLYWYRQALGQGPEFLTYFNYEAQQDKSGLPNDRFSAERPEGSISTLTIQRTEQRDSAMYRCASSLETGGSGTGELFFGEGSRLTVL.

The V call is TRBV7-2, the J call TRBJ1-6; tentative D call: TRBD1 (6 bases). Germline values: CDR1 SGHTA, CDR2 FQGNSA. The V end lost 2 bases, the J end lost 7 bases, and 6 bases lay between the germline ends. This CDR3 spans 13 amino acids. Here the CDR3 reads CASSLQGNSPLHF. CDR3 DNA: TGTGCCAGCAGCTTACAGGGGAATTCACCCCTCCACTTT.

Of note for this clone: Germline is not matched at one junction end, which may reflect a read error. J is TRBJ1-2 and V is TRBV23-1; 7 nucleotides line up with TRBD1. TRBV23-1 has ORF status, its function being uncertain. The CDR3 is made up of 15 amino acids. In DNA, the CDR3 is TGCGCCAGCAGCCAATTCACAGGGGAAGGGTATGGCTACACCTTC. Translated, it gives CASSQFTGEGYGYTF.